This TCR beta chain was sequenced during a study of beta chain features in type 1 diabetes (dated by TCRdb to between 2017 and 2018). At the level of the whole study: Patients and healthy donors did not differ in mean age, gender distribution, total cell number or subset yield. In the study, TCRB repertoires of sorted circulating CD4+ T cell subsets from recently diagnosed type 1 diabetes patients were compared with those of matched healthy donors. Regulatory and stem cell-like memory subsets were obtained from only 8 patients and roughly eight healthy donors, while naive and central memory subsets were obtained from all 30 or so donors. A total of some 100,000,000 sorted cells were examined across all samples, and a strong correlation was observed between cell number per subset and RNA yield. Paper-wide results and their limitations: Because cDNA was sequenced instead of genomic DNA, highly expressing activated cells could be over-represented, though the groups showed no difference in activation or CD3 levels. Fewer insertions and more nucleotide deletions at VDJ recombination sites were observed in patients with type 1 diabetes, implying thymic rearrangement abnormalities. In all four CD4+ subsets, TCRB CDR3 length was moderately but significantly shorter in type 1 diabetes patients. PCR might favor shorter templates, but patient and control samples were amplified and corrected together, so any skew would affect both groups equally. Only small numbers of individuals were included in the HLA sub-analyses, which left unresolved whether HLA type had any influence on TCRB rearrangement. Naive, central memory and regulatory TCRB repertoires appeared more similar among patients than among healthy donors.

In its sample, this clone was seen a few times. Its antigen specificity is not known. No much larger clone exists at a distance of one base, and base qualities are not known. A single peripheral blood draw of approximately 0.11 L on average was collected from each donor into heparinised tubes. A BD FACSAria II and a panel including CD45RO, CCR7, CD25, CD127, CD95 and CD27 were used to sort naive, central memory, regulatory and stem cell-like memory CD4+ T cells. A purity above 95% was achieved for all sorted populations. PBMCs were isolated immediately by Lymphoprep density gradient centrifugation and stained directly without culture. To minimize batch effects, samples were stained and sorted in pairs, one healthy donor with one patient per experiment. The germline V gene encodes CDR1 LNHDA and CDR2 SQIVND (reference sequence). V is cut back by 6 bases and J by 2 bases, with 5 bases in the junction unmatched. The CDR3 runs 14 amino acids, cysteine and phenylalanine included. The entry retains the CDR3 DNA only, 42 bases that are in frame from base 1.

The entire isolated RNA was reverse transcribed using the High Capacity cDNA Reverse Transcription Kit, and thus expressed TCRB transcripts were sequenced. Deep immunoSEQ sequencing was applied to naive, central memory and regulatory T cell samples, giving an average of roughly 3.5 million total reads per sample. Sorted cells were lysed in RLT buffer and RNA was extracted with DNase-treated RNeasy Micro or Mini kits, depending on cell number. Each cell subset was processed on its own to prevent cross-contamination, while patient and healthy donor samples were processed together. Using the immunoSEQ multiplex PCR, TCRB sequences were amplified from cDNA into 87-bp fragments spanning the CDR3 region. Amplicons were sequenced on the Illumina HiSeq platform. Per the source publication's procedure: PCR bias was computationally corrected using synthetic template baselines, reads within Hamming distance 2 were collapsed, and singletons that could not be merged were discarded. Reads were aligned against IMGT to assign V, D and J genes, CDR3 length and insertions or deletions at six rearrangement sites. Clonotype counts were normalized to sorted cell number within each subset before computing true diversity and Gini coefficients with the tcR R package. The overlap coefficient, calculated on TCRB nucleotide sequences, was used to measure repertoire sharing. In TCRdb, the immuneACCESS table is reduced to in-frame sequences with V and J assigned. These tables do not hold every clone; where another copy was compared, an unresolved V gene accounts for under half, and the others remain unexplained. That table gives V, J and clone size, and the DNA gave D and trimming. This sample holds around 300,000 clones; around 15% were observed only once. Of the sample, under 8.5% is held by the ten largest clones.

The TCR originated in a man younger than 40 in good health. What was sequenced was central memory CD4+ T cells from blood. This chain joins TRBV19 to TRBJ1-2, with 8 bases aligning to TRBD1. At the DNA level, the sequence is TGTGCCAGTAGGTCGGGACAGGAAAACTATGGCTACACCTTC. Its coded protein is CASRSGQENYGYTF.